The source of this TCR beta chain is a study of T cell responses to AZD1222 COVID-19 vaccine. Study results and caveats: Among the donors, most were white British and more were female, and clonal diversity was possibly underestimated. Samples come after the peak T cell response, not at day 14. Baseline seropositives among AZD1222 recipients totaled only six or seven.

The study pooled second doses at about 4 or about 12 weeks. V lost 3 bases, J lost 2 bases, and 12 bases lay in between. The CDR3 totals 15 residues. CDR1 is SSHAT, CDR2 FNYEAQ, per germline (reference sequence). Produced via immunoSEQ multiplex PCR; TCRdb's table is partial and in-frame only. This table has 95,000 to 100,000 clones, around 84% appearing once. A note on this clone: Its antigen is not known.

The origin of this receptor is an adult who received the AZD1222 COVID-19 vaccine. V gene TRBV7-7 combines with J gene TRBJ2-3; no clear D gene. The sample was peripheral blood, taken 28 days after the second AZD1222 dose. This CDR3 reads CASSFGGTNTDTQYF. The DNA of the CDR3 is TGTGCCAGCAGCTTCGGCGGAACTAACACAGATACGCAGTATTTT.